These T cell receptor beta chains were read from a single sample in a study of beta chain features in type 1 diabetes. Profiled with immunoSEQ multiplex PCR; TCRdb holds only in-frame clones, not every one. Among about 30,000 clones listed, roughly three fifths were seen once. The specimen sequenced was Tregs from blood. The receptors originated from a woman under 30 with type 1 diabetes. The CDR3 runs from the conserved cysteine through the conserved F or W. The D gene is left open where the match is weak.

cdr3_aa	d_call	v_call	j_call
CASSVQGVVLGTEAFF	.	TRBV5-6	TRBJ1-1
CASSSQGARYTGELFF	TRBD1	TRBV7-2	TRBJ2-2
CASSSGTSSNTQYF	.	TRBV27	TRBJ2-3
CAWSWGDTEAFF	.	TRBV30	TRBJ1-1
CAWSLGGRGDEQFF	TRBD2	TRBV30	TRBJ2-1
CASSVTSGRSAQFF	TRBD2	TRBV7-2	TRBJ2-1
CASSRIGGGSTYEQYF	TRBD2	TRBV11-2	TRBJ2-7
CAWSVLGGYTQYF	.	TRBV30	TRBJ2-3
CASSASGGQPQHF	TRBD1	TRBV6-6	TRBJ1-5
CASSQRAGTSTDTQYF	.	TRBV14	TRBJ2-3
CASSAPRFEQYF	.	TRBV11-2	TRBJ2-7
CASSPDLRTYEQYF	.	TRBV7-6	TRBJ2-7
CATQSGISRNEQFF	TRBD2	TRBV27	TRBJ2-1
CASSKRRNRLNTEAFF	.	TRBV21-1	TRBJ1-1
CASSYSTGTTGYTF	.	TRBV6-6	TRBJ1-2
CASSARRVSSTDTQYF	.	TRBV7-8	TRBJ2-3
CASSRDRVADTQYF	TRBD1	TRBV6-1	TRBJ2-3
CASLKGRGQETQYF	TRBD1	TRBV7-9	TRBJ2-5
CAWSPGLAALADTQYF	TRBD2	TRBV30	TRBJ2-3
CASTSGSPDTQYF	TRBD2	TRBV10-1	TRBJ2-3
CASSLRGGRRAFF	.	TRBV27	TRBJ1-1
CASSRRQGVKNIQYF	TRBD1	TRBV6-5	TRBJ2-4
CASSSDDYSEQFF	.	TRBV5-1	TRBJ2-1
CASSPPGPGGGGTEAFF	.	TRBV18	TRBJ1-1
CASTPATSGEQFF	.	TRBV21-1	TRBJ2-1
CASSPRQGSARANEKLFF	TRBD1	TRBV7-6	TRBJ1-4
CASSLAGTGANVLTF	.	TRBV28	TRBJ2-6
CASSVGGYLIYNEQFF	.	TRBV9	TRBJ2-1
CSVVSAAGDTQYF	.	TRBV29-1	TRBJ2-3
CSARQETQYF	.	TRBV20-1	TRBJ2-5
CSAYHSGRAPDTQYF	TRBD2	TRBV29-1	TRBJ2-3
CAWRITGELFF	.	TRBV30	TRBJ2-2
CASSPGGFTSKNIQYF	.	TRBV7-8	TRBJ2-4
CASALEYGYTF	.	TRBV12-5	TRBJ1-2
CASDLGGTSRNEQFF	TRBD2	TRBV5-6	TRBJ2-1
CASSLEARGSAEAFF	.	TRBV5-4	TRBJ1-1
CASSYDGAYEQYF	.	TRBV6-5	TRBJ2-7
CASSQNLRESQPQHF	.	TRBV4-2	TRBJ1-5
CASSTRGPLAGYTDTQYF	TRBD2	TRBV19	TRBJ2-3
CASSLPTVNTEAFF	.	TRBV28	TRBJ1-1
CASSHTTSGAYNEQFF	TRBD2	TRBV5-1	TRBJ2-1